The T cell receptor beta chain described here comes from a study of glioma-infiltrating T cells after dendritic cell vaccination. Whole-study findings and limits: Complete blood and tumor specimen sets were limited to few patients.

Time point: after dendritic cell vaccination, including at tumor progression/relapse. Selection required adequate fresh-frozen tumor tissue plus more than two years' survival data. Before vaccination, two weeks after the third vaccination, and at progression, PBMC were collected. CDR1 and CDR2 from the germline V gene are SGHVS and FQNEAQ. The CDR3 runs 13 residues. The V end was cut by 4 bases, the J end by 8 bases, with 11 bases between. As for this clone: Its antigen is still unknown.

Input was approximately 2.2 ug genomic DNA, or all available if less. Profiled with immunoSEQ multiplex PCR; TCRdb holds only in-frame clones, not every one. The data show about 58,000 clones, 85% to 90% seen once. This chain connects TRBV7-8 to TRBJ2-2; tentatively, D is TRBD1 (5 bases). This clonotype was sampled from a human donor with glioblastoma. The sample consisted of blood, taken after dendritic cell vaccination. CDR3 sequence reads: CASSSHRQGELFF. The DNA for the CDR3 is TGTGCCAGCAGCTCGCACCGACAGGGGGAGCTGTTTTTT.